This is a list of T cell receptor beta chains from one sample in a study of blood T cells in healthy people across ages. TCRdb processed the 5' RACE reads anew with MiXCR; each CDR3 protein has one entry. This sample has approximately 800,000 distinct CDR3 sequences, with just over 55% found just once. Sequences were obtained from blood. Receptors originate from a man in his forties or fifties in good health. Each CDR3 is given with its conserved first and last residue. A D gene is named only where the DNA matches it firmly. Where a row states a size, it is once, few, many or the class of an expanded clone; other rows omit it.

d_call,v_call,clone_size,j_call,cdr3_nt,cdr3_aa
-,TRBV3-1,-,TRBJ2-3,TGTGCCAGCAGCCTCAAAACCGTTTTCACAGATACGCAGTATTTT,CASSLKTVFTDTQYF
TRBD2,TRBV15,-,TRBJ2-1,TGTGCCGCCAGCAGTGTTCTAGCGGGAAGCTCTGGGAGTGAGCAGTTCTTC,CAASSVLAGSSGSEQFF
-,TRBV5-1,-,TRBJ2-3,TGCGCCAGCAGCTTGGATTGGGCCCATAGCACAGATACGCAGTATTTT,CASSLDWAHSTDTQYF
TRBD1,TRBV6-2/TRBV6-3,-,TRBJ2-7,TGTGCCAGTGGGGGACAGGGTATCTACGAGCAGTACTTC,CASGGQGIYEQYF
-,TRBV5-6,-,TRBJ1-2,TGTGCCAGCACCTCAACTCTGTACTATGGCTACACCTTC,CASTSTLYYGYTF
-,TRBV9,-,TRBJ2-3,TGTGCCAGCAGCGTAAGGACCTCAAGCACAGATACGCAGTATTTT,CASSVRTSSTDTQYF
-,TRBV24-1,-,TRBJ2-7,TGTGCCACCAGTGATTTTGTGGGGACTTCGGGCTACGAGCAGTACTTC,CATSDFVGTSGYEQYF
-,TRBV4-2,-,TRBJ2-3,TGTGCCAGCAGCCAAGACCTAGCTGCTGATACGCAGTATTTT,CASSQDLAADTQYF
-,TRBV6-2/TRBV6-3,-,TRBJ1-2,TGTGCCAGCAGTTACCCTGCCAGGGCAGACAAAAACTATGGCTACACCTTC,CASSYPARADKNYGYTF
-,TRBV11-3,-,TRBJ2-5,TGTGCCAGCAGCTTAGGATCTGGCGGTGGGCCTTCCCAAGAGACCCAGTACTTC,CASSLGSGGGPSQETQYF
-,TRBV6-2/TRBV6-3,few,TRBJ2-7,TGTGCCAGCAGTTACGCCAGGGACTCAACCTACGAGCAGTACTTC,CASSYARDSTYEQYF
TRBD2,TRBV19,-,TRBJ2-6,TGTGCCAGTATCCCGGGGACTAGCGGGAGGAAGAACTCTGGGGCCAACGTCCTGACTTTC,CASIPGTSGRKNSGANVLTF
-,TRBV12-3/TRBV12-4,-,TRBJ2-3,TGTGCCAGCAGTTTGTCTGCGGGTACAGATACGCAGTATTTT,CASSLSAGTDTQYF
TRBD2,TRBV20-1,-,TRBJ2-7,TGCAGTGCGACAAGCGGGAGTGGTGGCGAGCAGTACTTC,CSATSGSGGEQYF
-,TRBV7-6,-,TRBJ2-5,TGTGCCAGCAGCGGCGACGCCAGTAGCCAAGAGACCCAGTACTTC,CASSGDASSQETQYF
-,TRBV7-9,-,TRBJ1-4,TGTGCCAGCAGCCCCCGGGAAGCCCTGGGGGAAAAACTGTTTTTT,CASSPREALGEKLFF
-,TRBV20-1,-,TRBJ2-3,TGCAGTGCTATAAGTTGGGGACGAAGCCATACGGATGCGCAGTATTTT,CSAISWGRSHTDAQYF
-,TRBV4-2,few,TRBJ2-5,TGTGCCAGCAGCCAAGGGACGGGAGAGCCCCCAGAGACCCAGTACTTC,CASSQGTGEPPETQYF
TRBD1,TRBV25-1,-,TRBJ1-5,TGTGCCCGCAGTGGACGGGACAGGGGTCTAGATAGCAATCAGCCCCAGCATTTT,CARSGRDRGLDSNQPQHF
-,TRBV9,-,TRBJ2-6,TGTGCCAGCAGCCAGGGATACGTCCTGACTTTC,CASSQGYVLTF
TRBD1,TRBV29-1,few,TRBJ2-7,TGCAGCGGGTTTCAGGGGGCGTCTGAGCAGTACTTC,CSGFQGASEQYF
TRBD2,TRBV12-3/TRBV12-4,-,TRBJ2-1,TGTGCCAGCAGTGTGGGACTAGCTGTTGAGCAGTTCTTC,CASSVGLAVEQFF
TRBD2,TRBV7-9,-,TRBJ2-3,TGTGCCAGCAGCTTTAGCGGGAGGGCCGTCCACGATACGCAGTATTTT,CASSFSGRAVHDTQYF
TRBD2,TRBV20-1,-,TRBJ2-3,TGCAGTGCTAGTGGCCTGGCGGGAGTAGAGGCAGATACGCAGTATTTT,CSASGLAGVEADTQYF
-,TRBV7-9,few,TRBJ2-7,TGTGCCAGCAGCCCCCACAAGAACGAGCAGTACTTC,CASSPHKNEQYF
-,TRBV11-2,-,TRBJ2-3,TGTGCCAGCAGCCCCCATGGGGGTCTCACAGATACGCAGTATTTT,CASSPHGGLTDTQYF
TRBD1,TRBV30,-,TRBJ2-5,TGTGCCTTAAAGGCGGGGACAGGGGTCCAAGAGACCCAGTACTTC,CALKAGTGVQETQYF
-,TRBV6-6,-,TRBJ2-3,TGTGCCAGCAGTTACAGTCCTAGACTGCCACAAGATACGCAGTATTTT,CASSYSPRLPQDTQYF
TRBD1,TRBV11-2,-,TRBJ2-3,TGTGCCAGCAGCTCTCCCCTGACAGGGTCGAAGAAAGATACGCAGTATTTT,CASSSPLTGSKKDTQYF
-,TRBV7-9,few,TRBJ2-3,TGTGCCAGCAGCTTAGAGGAGGGGGCCTCAGATACGCAGTATTTT,CASSLEEGASDTQYF